The T cell receptor beta chain described here comes from a study of OX40 agonist ivuxolimab in advanced cancers. General study findings and limits: The study found that CD8+ T cells averaged more expanded clones than CD4+. No determination was made of the antigen specificity of the expanded peripheral T cells. Partial responders dosed at 0.1-3.0 mg/kg displayed clonal expansion ranking among the lowest.

Data came from immunoSEQ multiplex PCR; TCRdb stores just in-frame clones and leaves some out. The table has almost 80,000 clones, 80% to 90% seen once. As regards this clone: Its cognate antigen is unknown.

This sequence originates from an adult with an advanced solid tumor such as melanoma, head and neck, liver or kidney cancer. This specimen consisted of CD4+ or CD8+ T cells sorted from blood, obtained in a trial of the OX40 agonist ivuxolimab.

CDR3 in amino acids: CASSLEVGTGELFF. CDR3 bases: TGTGCCAGCAGCTTAGAGGTCGGGACCGGGGAGCTGTTTTTT. The V gene is TRBV7-9, the J gene TRBJ2-2; D uncertain. The germline gives CDR1 SEHNR, CDR2 FQNEAQ (reference sequence). This CDR3 spans 14 amino acids. Trimming stripped 1 base from V and 5 bases from J, with 8 bases between.